This TCR beta chain was retrieved from a study of cytomegalovirus exposure and HLA in healthy donors. Study-level results: 164 TCR beta chains were listed as cytomegalovirus-associated. Later analysis associated a missense DCLRE1C variant with TCR beta V- and J-gene trimming. Analyzed later, most CMV-associated TCR beta chains appeared HLA-restricted.

It was with 60 Vbeta and 13 Jbeta primers that the PCR ran. Sequenced by immunoSEQ multiplex PCR; TCRdb stores in-frame clones only, minus some. The sample includes about 150,000 clones, under 85% of them seen just once. This clone was seen a handful of times. Its antigen is unidentified. A read error may produce the germline difference seen at one junction end. The CDR3 totals 15 residues. Germline V gives CDR1 MNHEY, CDR2 SVGAGI. The receptor comes from a man aged 18 to 30 in good health and CMV-seronegative. The specimen was PBMCs. The chain links TRBV6-5 to TRBJ2-4, with 11 bases aligning to TRBD1. CDR3 bases: TGTGCCAGCAGTCACGGACAGGGGGCCAAAAACAGTCAGTACTTC. Translation: CASSHGQGAKNSQYF.